This T cell receptor beta chain came from a study of CD8 T cells in Susac syndrome. As for the study in general: At the time their blood was drawn, patients with Susac syndrome were either therapy-naive, on corticosteroids (with some of them also receiving intravenous immunoglobulin), or on intravenous immunoglobulin alone. General study points: Susac syndrome CD4+ T cell repertoires showed no clonal expansion.

Concerning this clonotype itself: Its antigen is unidentified.

Random-hexamer reverse transcription was applied to roughly 0.5 to 1 ug RNA. It was immunoSEQ multiplex PCR that amplified TCR beta CDR3 across 54 Vbeta and 13 Jbeta. MiXCR was run by TCRdb on the immunoSEQ multiplex PCR reads, yielding one entry per CDR3 protein. This table has 210,000 or so distinct CDR3 sequences, 94% appearing once. The germline V gene encodes CDR1 SQVTM and CDR2 ANQGSEA. V trimming: 4 bases; J trimming: 5 bases; junction bases outside the gene matches: 6. The CDR3 runs 13 residues. Diagnostic criteria for definite or probable disease, in their recently defined form, were met by the patients with Susac syndrome.

This sequence joins TRBV29-1 and TRBJ1-1; 8 positions match TRBD1. Sequencing input: CD4+ T cells from PBMCs. The receptor comes from a human donor with Susac syndrome. CDR3 bases: TGCAGCGTTGGAGGACAGGGTGGGACTGAAGCTTTCTTT. This codes for CSVGGQGGTEAFF.